There are many counts of the clone carrying this T cell receptor (beta chain). The read finishes 3 residues shy of the CDR3 end, and the germline J gene is used to complete it. These data originate in a study of T cell clonality in common variable immunodeficiency. The repertoire was sequenced with immunoSEQ multiplex PCR; TCRdb's copy has only in-frame clones and lacks some. This sample has around 60,000 clones, each found more than once. The CDR3 length is 16 residues. The germline gives CDR1 PRHDT, CDR2 FYEKMQ (reference sequence). Trimming cost V 2 bases and J 0 bases; bases outside gene matches: 7.

The receptor comes from a person between 18 and 75 years old in good health. Material: peripheral blood mononuclear cells. The chain links TRBV13 to TRBJ2-7, with 7 bases matching TRBD1. Here the CDR3 reads CASSLSMGQPSYEQYF. The CDR3 DNA, read in part, is TGTGCCAGCAGCTTAAGTATGGGACAGCCCTCCTACGAG.